This T cell receptor beta chain was recovered during a study of spatial heterogeneity in lung cancer. About the study: There were consistently more beta-chain sequences detected than alpha-chain sequences. Unique TCR and UMI combinations averaged more than ten appearances each in raw reads.

Time point given: sample taken at primary tumor resection. Unsorted whole RNA samples from tumor, nontumor lung or frozen PBMC were sequenced. There were roughly 78 donors, all of them untreated patients with early-stage non-small cell lung cancer. J was trimmed by 4 bases and V by 0 bases; bases with no gene match: 7. The CDR3 has 17 residues. Germline CDR1 and CDR2: LGHDT and YNNKEL (reference sequence). All TCR cDNA molecules were individually tagged with a unique molecular identifier. TCRdb reprocessed the 5' RACE reads via MiXCR and lists one record per CDR3 protein. The sample has 4,000 to 5,500 distinct CDR3 sequences, 18% seen once. By share, this clonotype counts as medium-sized (0.01 to 0.1%). For a library built for alpha chains, this beta chain is a stray read; little rests on its size.

This chain joins TRBV3-1 and TRBJ2-1, with 9 bases identical to TRBD2. This specimen was normal lung tissue next to the tumor, taken at surgery. The sequence was obtained from a male donor with early-stage non-small cell lung cancer. CDR3 DNA: TGTGCCAGCAGCCAAGATCTAGATAGCGGGGGTTACAATGAGCAGTTCTTC. Translation gives CASSQDLDSGGYNEQFF.